The 12 T cell receptor beta chains below were found in one sample sequenced in a study of shared clonotypes between healthy human individuals. Method: immunoSEQ multiplex PCR; TCRdb's copy keeps in-frame clones and lacks some. This table has roughly 2.1 million clones, about 93% appearing once. Cells designated naive CD8 were CD45RO-negative and were positively selected for CCR7, with terminally differentiated effector memory CD45RA+ cells excluded. Sequencing input: naive CD8+ T cells from PBMCs. These receptors were taken from a man in his late teens or twenties in good health. Some clones in this sample may be carry-over from other donors' samples.

This sequence joins TRBV6-1 and TRBJ2-7, with TRBD1 matching 9 bases. V lost 10 bases, J lost 0 bases, and 7 bases stayed unmatched. The CDR3 sequence is 14 residues long. The germline CDR1 and CDR2 sequences are MNHNS and SASEGT. The CDR3 spells CATYWDRVSYEQYF. For the CDR3, the DNA is TGTGCCACTTACTGGGACAGGGTCTCCTACGAGCAGTACTTC.

V is TRBV15 and J is TRBJ1-5; D gene unclear. V was pared by 0 bases and J by 0 bases, with 3 bases between. The CDR3 is 14 residues long. Germline-derived CDR1 and CDR2 are LNHNV and YYDKDF (reference sequence). CDR3 nucleotides: TGTGCCACCAGCAGAGATAATAGCAATCAGCCCCAGCATTTT. This sequence encodes CATSRDNSNQPQHF.

The chain couples TRBV28 to TRBJ2-7; D may be TRBD1 (5 bases). CDR1 MDHEN and CDR2 SYDVKM come from the germline V gene. V shed 8 bases and J shed 9 bases, with 20 bases lying between them. The CDR3 loop spans 13 amino acids. The CDR3 sequence is CASGSLGPQGQYF. The CDR3 DNA reads TGTGCCAGCGGCTCCCTGGGCCCCCAGGGGCAGTACTTC.

The chain uses TRBV2 and TRBJ2-7; a possible D gene is TRBD2 (6 bases). Trimming cost V 9 bases and J 4 bases, with 22 bases left between them. CDR1 and CDR2 from the germline V gene are SNHLY and FYNNEI. CDR3 size: 15 residues. CDR3 in amino acids: CARKPFRGSGYEQYF. The CDR3, as DNA: TGTGCCAGAAAGCCTTTCCGGGGGAGTGGGTACGAGCAGTACTTC.

The chain couples TRBV5-4 to TRBJ2-1, with no clear D. The germline V gene encodes CDR1 SGHNT and CDR2 YYREEE (reference sequence). Between the trimmed V and J ends, which lost 0 bases and 8 bases, there was a span of 15 bases. This CDR3 spans 15 amino acids. CDR3 nucleotides: TGTGCCAGCAGCTTGGGCTCGAGACTCGACCATGAGCAGTTCTTC. Translated: CASSLGSRLDHEQFF.

The rearrangement links TRBV7-9 to TRBJ1-1; TRBD1 is a possible D gene (6 bases). Trimming removed 5 bases from V and 9 bases from J, with 10 bases in between. The germline gives CDR1 SEHNR, CDR2 FQNEAQ (reference sequence). The CDR3 is 11 amino acids. Written as DNA, the CDR3 is TGTGCCAGCAGCAGGACAGAAAAAGCTTTCTTT. It yields the protein CASSRTEKAFF. Looking up the rest from reference TRBV7-9 and TRBJ1-1 gives the full variable domain: DTGVSQNPRHKITKRGQNVTFRCDPISEHNRLYWYRQTLGQGPEFLTYFQNEAQLEKSRLLSDRFSAERPKGSFSTLEIQRTEQGDSAMYLCASSRTEKAFFGQGTRLTVV.

The genes are TRBV21-1 and TRBJ2-5; no DNA check was done on the table's D call, TRBD1. TRBV21-1 is annotated as a pseudogene. This CDR3 contains 18 residues. The CDR3 loop is CASSINDATGASQETQYF. The DNA of the CDR3 is TGTGCCAGCAGCATAAATGACGCTACAGGGGCCTCCCAAGAGACCCAGTACTTC.

The rearrangement uses TRBV6-5 and TRBJ2-3, with D perhaps TRBD1 or TRBD2 (5 bases each). The germline V gene encodes CDR1 MNHEY and CDR2 SVGAGI. Trimming cost V 5 bases and J 6 bases, with 15 bases left between them. The CDR3 runs 14 residues. CDR3 sequence: CASSPGTLLDTQYF. CDR3 DNA: TGTGCCAGCAGTCCCGGGACCCTGCTGGATACGCAGTATTTT.

V gene TRBV4-3 combines with J gene TRBJ1-4; tentatively, D is TRBD1 (5 bases). V was trimmed by 1 base and J by 6 bases, leaving 18 bases between them. Germline CDR1 is LGHNA and CDR2 is YSLEER. The CDR3 has 17 residues. CDR3 DNA: TGCGCCAGCAGCCAAGGGCAGCGGACACGGATGGATGAAAAACTGTTTTTT. It specifies CASSQGQRTRMDEKLFF.

The chain combines TRBV10-3 with TRBJ1-2, with 9 bases lining up with TRBD1. Germline CDR1 ENHRY, CDR2 SYGVKD. CDR3 length: 14 amino acids. V shed 7 bases and J 4 bases; nucleotides not matched to a gene: 7. CDR3 DNA sequence: TGTGCCATCACCGGGACAGGGTCGAGCTATGGCTACACCTTC. It yields the protein CAITGTGSSYGYTF.

The V gene is TRBV9, the J gene TRBJ1-5; D not resolved. The ends were cut back, 4 bases at V and 5 bases at J, with 10 bases in the middle. Per the germline V gene, CDR1 is SGDLS and CDR2 is YYNGEE. The CDR3 has 13 amino acids. In nucleotides, the CDR3 is TGTGCCAGCAGCTCCCGGCGGGATCAGCCCCAGCATTTT. Protein sequence: CASSSRRDQPQHF.

The V and J genes are TRBV6-6 and TRBJ2-3; TRBD2 aligns across 12 bases. Losses at the gene ends were 6 bases for V and 3 bases for J; bases not matched to a gene: 4. Germline-derived CDR1 and CDR2 are MNHNY and SVGAGI (reference sequence). The CDR3 runs to 15 residues. CDR3 coding DNA: TGTGCCAGCAGAACCCTAGCGGGAGGGACAGATACGCAGTATTTT. Translation gives CASRTLAGGTDTQYF.